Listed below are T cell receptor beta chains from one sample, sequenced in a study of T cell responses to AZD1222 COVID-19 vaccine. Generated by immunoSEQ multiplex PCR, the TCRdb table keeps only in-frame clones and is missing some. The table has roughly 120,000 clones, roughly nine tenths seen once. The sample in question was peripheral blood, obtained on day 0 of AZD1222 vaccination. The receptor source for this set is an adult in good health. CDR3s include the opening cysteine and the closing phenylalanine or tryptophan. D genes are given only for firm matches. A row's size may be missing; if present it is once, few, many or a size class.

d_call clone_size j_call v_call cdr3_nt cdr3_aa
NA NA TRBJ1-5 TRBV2 TGTGCCAGCAGTAGTGTCAGAGACGGCAATCAGCCCCAGCATTTT CASSSVRDGNQPQHF
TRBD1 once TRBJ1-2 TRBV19 TGTGCCAGTAGTATCCAATGGACAGGGGGCGACTATGGCTACACCTTC CASSIQWTGGDYGYTF
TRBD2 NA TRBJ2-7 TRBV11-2 TGTGCCAGCAGCTTTGCTAGCGGGTACTACGAGCAGTACTTC CASSFASGYYEQYF
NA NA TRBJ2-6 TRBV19 TGTGCCAGCACTCTGGGGGGCCTCTACAACGTCCTGACTTTC CASTLGGLYNVLTF
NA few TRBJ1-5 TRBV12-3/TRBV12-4 TGTGCCAGCAGTTTCGGCAATCAGCCCCAGCATTTT CASSFGNQPQHF
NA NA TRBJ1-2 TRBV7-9 TGTGCCAGCAGCCGAAGCGGTATAACGGGCGGCTACACCTTC CASSRSGITGGYTF
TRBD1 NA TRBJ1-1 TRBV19 TGTGCCAGTAGTAAACAGGGGATCCCTGAAGCTTTCTTT CASSKQGIPEAFF
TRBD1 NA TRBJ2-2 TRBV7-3 TGTGCCAGCAGCTTAATGGGACAGAAAACCGGGGAGCTGTTTTTT CASSLMGQKTGELFF
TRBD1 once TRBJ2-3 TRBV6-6 TGTGCCAGCAGCCAGGGACAGGGCAAGGCAGATACGCAGTATTTT CASSQGQGKADTQYF
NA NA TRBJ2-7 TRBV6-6 TGTGCCAGCAGTTACTGGGACTCCTCATCCTACGAGCAGTACTTC CASSYWDSSSYEQYF
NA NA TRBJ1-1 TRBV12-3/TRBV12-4 TGTGCCAGCACCCTCGGTATTAGGACTGAAGCTTTCTTT CASTLGIRTEAFF
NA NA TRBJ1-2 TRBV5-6 TGTGCCAGCAGCTTAACCTATGGCTACACCTTC CASSLTYGYTF